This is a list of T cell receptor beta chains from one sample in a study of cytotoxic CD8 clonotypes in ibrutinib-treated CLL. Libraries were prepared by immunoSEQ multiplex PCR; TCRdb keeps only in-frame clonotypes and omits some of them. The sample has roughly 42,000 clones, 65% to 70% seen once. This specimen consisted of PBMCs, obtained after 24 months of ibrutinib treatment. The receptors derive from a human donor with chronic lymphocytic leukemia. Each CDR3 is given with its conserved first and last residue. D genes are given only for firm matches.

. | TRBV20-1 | CSARGTDTQYF
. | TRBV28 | CASSAGKQGTDTQYF
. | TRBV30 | CAWSDGVGVELFF
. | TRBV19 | CASSHQGRNTEAFF
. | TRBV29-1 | CSVELGSGYTF
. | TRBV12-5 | CASGLGSNQPQHF
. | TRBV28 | CASSTSGQRMVTEAFF
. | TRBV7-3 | CASSQGGNQPQHF
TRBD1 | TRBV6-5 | CASRRQGGTEAFF
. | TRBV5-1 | CASSKGNTIYF
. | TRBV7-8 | CASSSYRDASLALHF
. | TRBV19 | CASKRESPGELFF
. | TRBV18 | CASSPEGLFTGELFF
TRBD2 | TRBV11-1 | CASSPGLAGYNEQFF
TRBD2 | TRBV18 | CASSPVIAGGETQYF
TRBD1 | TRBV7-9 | CASSLGTGWLSEQYF
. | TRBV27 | CASYKGIGNTEAFF
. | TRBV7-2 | CASSLDSFEQYF
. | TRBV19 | CASNTAYGYTF
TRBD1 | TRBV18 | CASSQDRQGYGYTF
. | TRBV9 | CASSAGHPTDTQYF
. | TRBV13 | CASSLLEGVYGYTF
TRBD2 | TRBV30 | CACGTNQETQYF
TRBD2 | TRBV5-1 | CASSLGGREDRPQYF
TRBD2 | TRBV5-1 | CASSLASGSTDTQYF
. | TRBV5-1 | CASSYYADNSPLHF
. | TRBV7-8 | CASSLSLRLNQPQHF
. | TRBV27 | CASSLRRSLSGNTIYF
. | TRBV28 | CASSGSDRISYEQYF
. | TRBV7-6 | CASSLGGTYYEQYF
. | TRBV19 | CASSVDSGETQYF
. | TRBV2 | CASSREVGEKLFF
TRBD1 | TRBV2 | CASSELGQGANYGYTF
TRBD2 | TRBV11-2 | CASSSSPSGPTDTQYF
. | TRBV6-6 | CATSHRRTNEQFF
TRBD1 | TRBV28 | CASSFNAFLGQGYEQYF
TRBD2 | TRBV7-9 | CASSLGLAAQETQYF
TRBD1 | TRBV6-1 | CASSEGTGKYEQYF
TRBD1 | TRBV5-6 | CASSLYGTGSGPQHF
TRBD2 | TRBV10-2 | CASSKSGRGNEQFF
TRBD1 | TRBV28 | CASSRTGAKGNTIYF
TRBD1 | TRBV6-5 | CASRDRAHNEQFF
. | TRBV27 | CASSWTEDSPAFF
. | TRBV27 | CASRTTVRSYEQYF
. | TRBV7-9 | CASSSDRLSYNEQFF
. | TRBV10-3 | CAISESGEGYGYTF
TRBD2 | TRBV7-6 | CASSQGLAGDYEQYF
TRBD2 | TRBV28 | CASSLPSGRGEQFF
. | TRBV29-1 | CSVEDWSGPQKGETQYF
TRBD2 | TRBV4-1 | CASSQARTSGGRYNEQFF
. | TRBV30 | CAWSSRGKDSPLHF
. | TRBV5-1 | CASDPGAGARQETQYF
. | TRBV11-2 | CASSLGVGRGEKLFF
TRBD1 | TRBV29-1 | CSIKGAVGNTIYF
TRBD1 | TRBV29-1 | CSVEDRVTGVTYEQYF
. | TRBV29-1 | CSVEDGPGEKLFF
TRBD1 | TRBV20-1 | CSGQGIHGYTF